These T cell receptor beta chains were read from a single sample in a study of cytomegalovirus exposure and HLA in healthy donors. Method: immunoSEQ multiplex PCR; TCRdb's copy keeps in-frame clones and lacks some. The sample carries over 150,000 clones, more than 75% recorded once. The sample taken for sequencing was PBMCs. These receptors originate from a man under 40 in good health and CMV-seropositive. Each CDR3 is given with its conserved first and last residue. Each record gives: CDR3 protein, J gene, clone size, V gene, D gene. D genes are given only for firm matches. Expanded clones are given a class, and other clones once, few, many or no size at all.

CDR3 protein: CASSLEMRGEQYF; J gene: TRBJ2-7; clone size: -; V gene: TRBV11-3; D gene: -
CDR3 protein: CASSYQRPYNEQFF; J gene: TRBJ2-1; clone size: -; V gene: TRBV6-5; D gene: -
CDR3 protein: CASSLVGGNTEAFF; J gene: TRBJ1-1; clone size: -; V gene: TRBV5-1; D gene: -
CDR3 protein: CASSPFLTTNTEAFF; J gene: TRBJ1-1; clone size: -; V gene: TRBV9; D gene: -
CDR3 protein: CASSQDRGPSSYNEQFF; J gene: TRBJ2-1; clone size: -; V gene: TRBV4-1; D gene: TRBD1
CDR3 protein: CASSIFDRDNEQFF; J gene: TRBJ2-1; clone size: -; V gene: TRBV19; D gene: -
CDR3 protein: CASSQEFQYNEQFF; J gene: TRBJ2-1; clone size: -; V gene: TRBV14; D gene: -
CDR3 protein: CASRDTQRKNTGELFF; J gene: TRBJ2-2; clone size: -; V gene: TRBV19; D gene: -
CDR3 protein: CASSPRTGTGYNEQFF; J gene: TRBJ2-1; clone size: -; V gene: TRBV7-3; D gene: TRBD1
CDR3 protein: CASSSISDRGQEQYF; J gene: TRBJ2-7; clone size: -; V gene: TRBV16; D gene: TRBD1
CDR3 protein: CASSILGTQGRKQPQHF; J gene: TRBJ1-5; clone size: few; V gene: TRBV19; D gene: TRBD1
CDR3 protein: CASSHGRDTIYF; J gene: TRBJ1-3; clone size: -; V gene: TRBV4-1; D gene: -
CDR3 protein: CASSQGHEVGETQYF; J gene: TRBJ2-5; clone size: -; V gene: TRBV4-3; D gene: -
CDR3 protein: CASSLGGGEWPQHF; J gene: TRBJ1-5; clone size: -; V gene: TRBV7-2; D gene: -
CDR3 protein: CASSPRTGETQYF; J gene: TRBJ2-5; clone size: -; V gene: TRBV18; D gene: -
CDR3 protein: CAIRPQPDGYEQYF; J gene: TRBJ2-7; clone size: few; V gene: TRBV6-1; D gene: -
CDR3 protein: CSSSKQGYEQYF; J gene: TRBJ2-7; clone size: few; V gene: TRBV7-9; D gene: TRBD1
CDR3 protein: CASSSYRAQETQYF; J gene: TRBJ2-5; clone size: -; V gene: TRBV7-2; D gene: -
CDR3 protein: CASSSQKETQYF; J gene: TRBJ2-5; clone size: -; V gene: TRBV5-1; D gene: -
CDR3 protein: CASSPSRQINEKLFF; J gene: TRBJ1-4; clone size: -; V gene: TRBV7-2; D gene: -
CDR3 protein: CSVTDRLGGYTF; J gene: TRBJ1-2; clone size: -; V gene: TRBV29-1; D gene: -
CDR3 protein: CASSSLLGTGGTDTQYF; J gene: TRBJ2-3; clone size: -; V gene: TRBV5-6; D gene: TRBD1